One sample yielded the 23 T cell receptor beta chains listed below, sequenced in a study of blood T cell repertoires in COVID-19. Method: immunoSEQ multiplex PCR; TCRdb's copy keeps in-frame clones and lacks some. This sample has 250,000 to 350,000 clones, with 85% found just once. Material: PBMCs or T cells enriched from blood (not recorded which). The receptors derive from a woman in her forties or fifties who had recovered from COVID-19.

The chain joins TRBV7-9 to TRBJ1-1, with no clear D. V lost 5 bases to trimming and J lost 0 bases, with 16 bases between them. Germline loops: CDR1 SEHNR, CDR2 FQNEAQ (reference sequence). CDR3 length equals 16 residues. CDR3 nucleotides: TGTGCCAGCAGCGTCTACTCGACATCATTGAACACTGAAGCTTTCTTT. This sequence encodes CASSVYSTSLNTEAFF.

The V call is TRBV19, the J call TRBJ1-2; 10 bases fit TRBD1. The V gene's germline CDR1 is LNHDA and CDR2 SQIVND (reference sequence). Trimming took 5 bases from V and 5 from J; bases not matched to a gene: 8. The CDR3 has 15 amino acids. CDR3 sequence: CASSLGQGQTYGYTF. The CDR3 DNA reads as TGTGCCAGTAGTCTGGGACAGGGGCAGACGTATGGCTACACCTTC. The whole variable domain, filled in from reference TRBV19 and TRBJ1-2, reads DGGITQSPKYLFRKEGQNVTLSCEQNLNHDAMYWYRQDPGQGLRLIYYSQIVNDFQKGDIAEGYSVSREKKESFPLTVTSAQKNPTAFYLCASSLGQGQTYGYTFGSGTRLTVV.

The V gene is TRBV19, the J gene TRBJ2-7; TRBD2 is a possible D gene (5 bases). V was shortened by 10 bases and J by 6 bases, with 16 bases between the two germline ends. Germline V gene data show CDR1 as LNHDA and CDR2 as SQIVND (reference sequence). The CDR3 is 12 residues long. In nucleotides, the CDR3 is TGTGCCACCACCTCCATCGGAGGCGAGCAGTACTTC. The encoded protein is CATTSIGGEQYF.

The chain joins TRBV3-1 (or the pseudogene TRBV3-2) to TRBJ1-5; D not certain. This CDR3 spans 15 amino acids. Germline lookup yields CDR1 LGHDT and CDR2 YNNKEL (reference sequence). Trimming pared 0 bases from V and 7 bases from J, leaving 13 bases between. As DNA, the CDR3 is TGTGCCAGCAGCCAAGATCCCGGGGAAGGGCAGCCCCAGCATTTT. Translated, it gives CASSQDPGEGQPQHF.

The rearrangement links TRBV1 to TRBJ2-1; the table calls TRBD2, which could not be checked here. TRBV1 is designated a pseudogene. The CDR3 runs to 16 residues. In DNA form, the CDR3 reads TGCACCAGCAGCCCCGATCCGAGGGAGGGTGACAATGAGCAGTTCTTC. It specifies CTSSPDPREGDNEQFF.

This clone turned up a few times. The genes are TRBV6-5 and TRBJ1-6; D is uncertain. V dropped 6 bases and J dropped 6 bases, with 15 bases sitting between them. Germline V gene lookup returns CDR1 MNHEY and CDR2 SVGAGI. This CDR3 has 15 residues. Here the CDR3 DNA reads TGTGCCAGCAGCTGGGGAGGGATCTCTAATTCACCCCTCCACTTT. Its protein is CASSWGGISNSPLHF.

The chain links TRBV5-6 to TRBJ2-3, with 9 bases fitting TRBD1. V shed 4 bases and J 3 bases; nucleotides not matched to a gene: 12. The germline gives CDR1 SGHDT, CDR2 YYEEEE. This CDR3 comprises 17 residues. CDR3 sequence: CASSPGTGRVATDTQYF. The DNA for the CDR3 is TGTGCCAGCAGCCCGGGGACAGGGAGAGTAGCAACAGATACGCAGTATTTT.

The chain joins TRBV2 to TRBJ1-5, with 11 bases that match TRBD1. CDR3 length equals 17 residues. Germline CDR1 reads SNHLY; CDR2 reads FYNNEI. The V gene end was trimmed by 6 bases and the J gene end by 0 bases; junction bases not matched to a gene: 7. This chain's CDR3 is CASRTPGQGDSNQPQHF. The CDR3 DNA is TGTGCCAGCAGGACTCCGGGACAGGGGGATAGCAATCAGCCCCAGCATTTT.

This clone has a single count. This chain joins TRBV2 and TRBJ2-7; possibly TRBD2 for D (6 bases). From germline, CDR1 is SNHLY and CDR2 FYNNEI. This CDR3 is 18 amino acids long. The V gene lost 2 bases and the J gene lost 2 bases, with 22 bases spanning the gap. CDR3 in amino acids: CASSESPPAGSGPYEQYF. In DNA, the CDR3 is TGTGCCAGCAGTGAATCACCCCCCGCGGGTAGCGGCCCCTACGAGCAGTACTTC.

The V and J genes are TRBV10-2 and TRBJ2-7; TRBD1 matches at 8 bases. Germline CDR1 reads WSHSY; CDR2 reads SAAADI. There are 16 residues in the CDR3. Trimming took 6 bases from V and 0 from J; bases not matched to a gene: 10. CDR3 loop: CASRETGTGYSYEQYF. The CDR3 bases are TGCGCCAGCAGGGAGACCGGGACAGGTTACTCCTACGAGCAGTACTTC.

This clone was counted a single time. The CDR3 sequence: CASSLSRQGVTEAFF. CDR3 bases: TGTGCCAGCAGTTTATCGAGACAGGGGGTGACTGAAGCTTTCTTT. The rearrangement links TRBV27 to TRBJ1-1; the match to TRBD1 covers 9 bases. Losses at the gene ends were 0 bases for V and 5 bases for J; bases not matched to a gene: 4. The CDR3 runs to 15 residues. Germline-derived CDR1 and CDR2 are MNHEY and SMNVEV (reference sequence).

This sequence joins TRBV7-9 and TRBJ1-4; D is perhaps TRBD1 (6 bases). The V and J ends lost 1 base and 8 bases respectively, with 14 bases between them. Germline loops: CDR1 SEHNR, CDR2 FQNEAQ (reference sequence). CDR3 size: 15 residues. Here the CDR3 reads CASSLVQGSGEKLFF. Here the CDR3 DNA reads TGTGCCAGCAGCTTAGTTCAGGGGTCGGGGGAAAAACTGTTTTTT.

The V call is TRBV19, the J call TRBJ2-2; TRBD1 matches 7 bases. The CDR3 totals 13 residues. Germline trimming cut 9 bases from V and 4 bases from J; bases unmatched to any gene: 5. From germline, CDR1 is LNHDA and CDR2 SQIVND (reference sequence). The CDR3 DNA follows: TGTGCCAGCGCCACAGGGGTCACCGGGGAGCTGTTTTTT. Translation gives CASATGVTGELFF.

The V gene is TRBV12-3 or TRBV12-4, the J gene TRBJ1-5; TRBD1 matches at 10 bases. This CDR3 has 13 amino acids. J lost 6 bases, V lost 6 bases, and 2 bases had no gene match. DNA of the CDR3: TGTGCCAGCAGGGGACAGGGGAGTCAGCCCCAGCATTTT. Translating gives CASRGQGSQPQHF.

The chain is built from TRBV28 and TRBJ2-1; the match to TRBD2 covers 8 bases. CDR1 is MDHEN, CDR2 SYDVKM, per germline. The CDR3 extends over 15 amino acids. With V trimmed by 5 bases and J by 11 bases, 14 bases remained unmatched. The CDR3 DNA reads TGTGCCAGCAGTCCCCCAGGTCGGGGGGGCTCCAAGCAGTTCTTC. Protein sequence: CASSPPGRGGSKQFF.

The CDR3, as DNA: TGCGCCAGCAGCACATACGGACAGGCCTCTGGAAACACCATATATTTT. It codes for CASSTYGQASGNTIYF. The V and J genes are TRBV5-1 and TRBJ1-3; 7 bases agree with TRBD1. Germline CDR1 and CDR2: SGHRS and YFSETQ. J gave up 0 bases and V 4 bases, and 7 bases lay outside the gene matches. CDR3 length: 16 amino acids. Complete variable domain (other parts from reference TRBV5-1 and TRBJ1-3): KAGVTQTPRYLIKTRGQQVTLSCSPISGHRSVSWYQQTPGQGLQFLFEYFSETQRNKGNFPGRFSGRQFSNSRSEMNVSTLELGDSALYLCASSTYGQASGNTIYFGEGSWLTVV.

This sequence joins TRBV9 and TRBJ2-7; perhaps TRBD1 as D (6 bases). Germline CDR1 is SGDLS and CDR2 is YYNGEE. Trimming took 0 bases from V and 4 from J, leaving 11 bases between them. The length of the CDR3 is 14 residues. For the CDR3, the DNA is TGTGCCAGCAGCGTAGGGCCAGGGGTTTACGAGCAGTACTTC. Protein: CASSVGPGVYEQYF.

The rearrangement links TRBV7-9 to TRBJ1-6; 9 bases agree with TRBD1. Germline V gene data show CDR1 as SEHNR and CDR2 as FQNEAQ (reference sequence). V lost 6 bases and J lost 8; bases outside the gene matches: 14. This CDR3 comprises 17 residues. The CDR3: CASRSYGIRDRDSPLHF. Written as DNA, the CDR3 is TGTGCCAGCAGATCGTACGGCATCCGGGACAGGGATTCACCCCTCCACTTT.

This rearrangement joins TRBV19 to TRBJ1-6; TRBD1 is a possible D gene (5 bases). V lost 8 bases, J lost 16 bases, and 18 bases lay in between. There are 12 residues in the CDR3. The germline V gene encodes CDR1 LNHDA and CDR2 SQIVND (reference sequence). The CDR3 DNA reads as TGTGCCAGTTCGACCGACGGAGGGGAGCTCCACTTT. It codes for CASSTDGGELHF.

This clone came up a few times. This rearrangement joins TRBV9 to TRBJ1-5; D is unresolved. The length of the CDR3 is 15 residues. V lost 0 bases, J lost 0 bases, and 7 bases lay in between. CDR1 is SGDLS, CDR2 YYNGEE, per germline. The CDR3 here is CASSVGPGSNQPQHF. In nucleotides, the CDR3 is TGTGCCAGCAGCGTAGGCCCAGGTAGCAATCAGCCCCAGCATTTT.

The chain is built from TRBV5-1 and TRBJ2-7, with TRBD1 identical over 9 bases. The CDR3 runs to 13 residues. Losses at the gene ends were 5 bases for V and 4 bases for J; bases not matched to a gene: 4. The germline V gene encodes CDR1 SGHRS and CDR2 YFSETQ. This chain's CDR3 is CASRGQGVYEQYF. Here the CDR3 DNA reads TGCGCCAGCAGGGGACAGGGTGTTTACGAGCAGTACTTC.

The chain links TRBV10-3 to TRBJ1-1; 7 bases match TRBD1. CDR1 and CDR2 from the germline V gene are ENHRY and SYGVKD. The junction had 5 bases not matched to a gene; V was cut back by 0 bases and J by 10 bases. The CDR3 runs 13 residues. The CDR3 spells CAISESPRQGAFF. The CDR3 DNA reads TGTGCCATCAGTGAGTCACCCCGACAGGGAGCTTTCTTT.

Here the CDR3 DNA reads TGTGCCTGGACCATTGGAGGAGATAATTCACCCCTCCACTTT. Protein: CAWTIGGDNSPLHF. The chain links TRBV30 to TRBJ1-6; D is undetermined. Per germline, CDR1 GTSNPN and CDR2 SVGIG (reference sequence). The CDR3 has 14 residues. Trimming pared 4 bases from V and 5 bases from J, leaving 12 bases between.